Shown below are 28 T cell receptor beta chains from a single sample sequenced in a study of blood T cell repertoires in COVID-19. Profiling relied on immunoSEQ multiplex PCR, and the TCRdb table lists in-frame clones only, not all of them. The data hold 200,000 to 300,000 clones, with around 89% observed a single time. The specimen sequenced was PBMCs or T cells enriched from blood (not recorded which). These receptors were taken from a man aged 35 to 55 who had recovered from COVID-19.

The CDR3 nucleotides read TGTGCCAGCAGACGACCCGGGACATACTACGAGCAGTACTTC. Its protein is CASRRPGTYYEQYF. This rearrangement joins TRBV2 to TRBJ2-7, with a possible D match to TRBD1 (6 bases). In germline, CDR1 is SNHLY, CDR2 FYNNEI. The ends were cut back, 6 bases at V and 3 bases at J, with 15 bases in the middle. This CDR3 contains 14 residues. Full variable domain (rest looked up from reference TRBV2 and TRBJ2-7): EPEVTQTPSHQVTQMGQEVILRCVPISNHLYFYWYRQILGQKVEFLVSFYNNEISEKSEIFDDQFSVERPDGSNFTLKIRSTKLEDSAMYFCASRRPGTYYEQYFGPGTRLTVT.

V and J are TRBV6-5 and TRBJ2-7; D may be TRBD2 (5 bases). The germline V gene encodes CDR1 MNHEY and CDR2 SVGAGI. V was cut by 10 bases and J by 7 bases, with 14 bases left in between. The CDR3 consists of 11 residues. The DNA for the CDR3 is TGTGCCATCGGGCGGACTTGGGAGCAGTACTTC. It translates to CAIGRTWEQYF.

This rearrangement joins TRBV11-2 to TRBJ2-5; D gene unclear. Trimming pared 5 bases from V and 3 bases from J, leaving 13 bases between. Germline V gene data show CDR1 as SGHAT and CDR2 as FQNNGV. The CDR3 consists of 14 residues. The CDR3 coding sequence is TGTGCCAGCAGCCCTAGAGTGGCTAAAGAGACCCAGTACTTC. Translating it yields CASSPRVAKETQYF.

This clone was detected once. J is TRBJ2-3 and V is TRBV5-4; D is unclear. This CDR3 is 15 amino acids long. V dropped 3 bases and J dropped 2 bases, with 13 bases sitting between them. Germline CDR1 SGHNT, CDR2 YYREEE (reference sequence). CDR3 residues: CASSSKTSYTDTQYF. The CDR3 nucleotides are TGTGCCAGCAGCTCGAAGACTTCTTACACAGATACGCAGTATTTT. Complete variable domain (other parts from reference TRBV5-4 and TRBJ2-3): ETGVTQSPTHLIKTRGQQVTLRCSSQSGHNTVSWYQQALGQGPQFIFQYYREEENGRGNFPPRFSGLQFPNYSSELNVNALELDDSALYLCASSSKTSYTDTQYFGPGTRLTVL.

The rearrangement links TRBV10-2 to TRBJ2-7; D is unresolved. The CDR3 has 14 residues. The germline CDR1 and CDR2 sequences are WSHSY and SAAADI. The ends were cut back, 0 bases at V and 2 bases at J, with 8 bases in the middle. Written as DNA, the CDR3 is TGCGCCAGCAGTGAGTCGAACAGTCCCTACGAGCAGTACTTC. Translating gives CASSESNSPYEQYF.

J is TRBJ2-5 and V is TRBV4-1, with 7 bases identical to TRBD2. This CDR3 spans 14 amino acids. The V and J ends lost 0 bases and 6 bases, in that order; junction bases with no gene match: 4. Germline V gene lookup returns CDR1 MGHRA and CDR2 YSYEKL. The CDR3 sequence: CASSQESGGKTQYF. In DNA form, the CDR3 reads TGCGCCAGCAGCCAAGAGTCGGGGGGTAAGACCCAGTACTTC.

This clone was detected once. The V gene is TRBV5-4, the J gene TRBJ2-3, with 8 bases fitting TRBD2. The junction had 2 bases not matched to a gene; V was cut back by 0 bases and J by 5 bases. The CDR3 is 14 amino acids. Germline V lookup: CDR1 SGHNT, CDR2 YYREEE (reference sequence). The CDR3, as DNA: TGTGCCAGCAGCTTGGGACTAGCGTTAGATACGCAGTATTTT. Translation gives CASSLGLALDTQYF.

J is TRBJ2-5 and V is TRBV15, with 9 bases fitting TRBD1. J was trimmed by 1 base and V by 2 bases; bases with no gene match: 2. Germline V CDR1 and CDR2: LNHNV, YYDKDF (reference sequence). This CDR3 is built from 15 residues. CDR3 in DNA: TGTGCCACCAGCAGACACAGGGGGCTCCAAGAGACCCAGTACTTC. Translated, it gives CATSRHRGLQETQYF. The whole variable domain, remainder taken from reference TRBV15 and TRBJ2-5, is DAMVIQNPRYQVTQFGKPVTLSCSQTLNHNVMYWYQQKSSQAPKLLFHYYDKDFNNEADTPDNFQSRRPNTSFCFLDIRSPGLGDTAMYLCATSRHRGLQETQYFGPGTRLLVL.

The chain links TRBV7-2 to TRBJ2-1; tentatively, D is TRBD1 (5 bases). The germline gives CDR1 SGHTA, CDR2 FQGNSA. With 6 bases removed from V and 5 bases from J, the gap between germline ends came to 8 bases. The CDR3 runs to 12 residues. The CDR3 sequence: CASSRQHNEQFF. Written as DNA, the CDR3 is TGTGCCAGCAGTCGACAGCACAATGAGCAGTTCTTC. Drawing the rest from reference TRBV7-2 and TRBJ2-1, the complete variable domain is GAGVSQSPSNKVTEKGKDVELRCDPISGHTALYWYRQSLGQGLEFLIYFQGNSAPDKSGLPSDRFSAERTGGSVSTLTIQRTQQEDSAVYLCASSRQHNEQFFGPGTRLTVL.

V is TRBV10-3 and J is TRBJ2-5, with D possibly TRBD2 on 6 matching bases. The V gene lost 5 bases and the J gene lost 3 bases, with 19 bases spanning the gap. The germline V gene encodes CDR1 ENHRY and CDR2 SYGVKD. This CDR3 is 16 amino acids long. Written as DNA, the CDR3 is TGTGCCATCAGTCTCGGTGGCGGGAACCCAGAAGAGACCCAGTACTTC. Translated, it gives CAISLGGGNPEETQYF.

The chain carries TRBV7-6 and TRBJ2-3; 9 positions agree with TRBD2. CDR1 is SGHVS and CDR2 is FNYEAQ in the germline V gene. This CDR3 contains 13 residues. V shed 10 bases and J 0 bases; nucleotides not matched to a gene: 2. The CDR3: CATTSGSTDTQYF. The CDR3 bases are TGTGCCACGACTAGCGGAAGCACAGATACGCAGTATTTT.

This clone was seen once. The rearrangement uses TRBV5-6 and TRBJ1-1; no clear D gene. Trimming removed 6 bases at V and 5 bases at J, with 14 bases between. Per the germline V gene, CDR1 is SGHDT and CDR2 is YYEEEE. The CDR3 runs to 13 residues. The CDR3 DNA follows: TGTGCCAGCACCCGGGGTCGAGGGACTGAAGCTTTCTTT. Translated, it gives CASTRGRGTEAFF.

This chain links TRBV19 with TRBJ1-5, with D possibly being TRBD1 (6 bases). CDR1 is LNHDA and CDR2 is SQIVND in the germline V gene (reference sequence). V was pared by 10 bases and J by 6 bases, with 22 bases between. This CDR3 has 15 amino acids. CDR3 residues: CATLGSRGVSQPQHF. In nucleotides, the CDR3 is TGTGCCACCCTTGGGAGCAGGGGAGTATCTCAGCCCCAGCATTTT. Using reference TRBV19 and TRBJ1-5 for the parts outside the CDR3, the full variable domain is DGGITQSPKYLFRKEGQNVTLSCEQNLNHDAMYWYRQDPGQGLRLIYYSQIVNDFQKGDIAEGYSVSREKKESFPLTVTSAQKNPTAFYLCATLGSRGVSQPQHFGDGTRLSIL.

This rearrangement joins TRBV12-5 to TRBJ2-7, with a possible D match to TRBD1 (5 bases). From germline, CDR1 is LGHNT and CDR2 FRNRAP. This CDR3 is 14 amino acids long. V lost 4 bases to trimming and J lost 1 base, with 11 bases between them. CDR3 in amino acids: CASGSPGHSYEQYF. DNA for the CDR3: TGTGCTAGTGGTTCCCCAGGACATTCCTACGAGCAGTACTTC.

This chain links TRBV7-3 with TRBJ2-1; TRBD2 agrees at 8 bases. Trimming removed 5 bases from V and 7 bases from J; junction bases left unmatched: 10. The CDR3 runs 15 residues. CDR1 and CDR2 from the germline V gene are SGHTA and FQGTGA. CDR3 DNA sequence: TGTGCCAGCAGCACACCGGGACTAGGGTTTAATGAGCAGTTCTTC. Its protein is CASSTPGLGFNEQFF.

The chain recombines TRBV11-3 with TRBJ1-2; 9 positions agree with TRBD1. The J segment lost 7 bases and the V segment lost 5 bases, leaving 11 bases of the junction unmatched. This CDR3 spans 15 amino acids. Germline CDR1 and CDR2: SGHNT and YENEEA. In DNA, the CDR3 is TGTGCCAGCAGCATTACCAGGACAGGGGTGTCTGGCTACACCTTC. Translation: CASSITRTGVSGYTF.

In nucleotides, the CDR3 is TGTGCCAGCAGCTTTTCACCCTCCGGGAATGAGCAGTTCTTC. Translated, it gives CASSFSPSGNEQFF. The chain recombines TRBV7-2 with TRBJ2-1, with no clear D. The CDR3 covers 14 residues. Germline CDR1 SGHTA, CDR2 FQGNSA. Trimming left V 3 bases short and J 7 bases short, with 13 bases between.

This clone was seen just once. The chain combines TRBV2 with TRBJ1-2; 9 nucleotides agree with TRBD1. V shed 3 bases and J 2 bases; nucleotides not matched to a gene: 4. The CDR3 consists of 15 residues. Germline CDR1 and CDR2: SNHLY and FYNNEI. The CDR3 DNA sequence: TGTGCCAGCAGTGATCGGGACAGGGTGAACTATGGCTACACCTTC. Amino acid sequence: CASSDRDRVNYGYTF. Supplemented by reference TRBV2 and TRBJ1-2, the full variable domain reads EPEVTQTPSHQVTQMGQEVILRCVPISNHLYFYWYRQILGQKVEFLVSFYNNEISEKSEIFDDQFSVERPDGSNFTLKIRSTKLEDSAMYFCASSDRDRVNYGYTFGSGTRLTVV.

For the CDR3, the DNA is TGTGCCCGTTATCAACTGGGCCAGACAGGGGCGCAGGACTATGGCTACACCTTC. Amino acids: CARYQLGQTGAQDYGYTF. The chain couples TRBV2 to TRBJ1-2; 8 positions match TRBD1. CDR3 length: 18 residues. Germline V lookup: CDR1 SNHLY, CDR2 FYNNEI. The J segment lost 3 bases and the V segment lost 11 bases, leaving 23 bases of the junction unmatched. Drawing the rest from reference TRBV2 and TRBJ1-2, the complete variable domain is EPEVTQTPSHQVTQMGQEVILRCVPISNHLYFYWYRQILGQKVEFLVSFYNNEISEKSEIFDDQFSVERPDGSNFTLKIRSTKLEDSAMYFCARYQLGQTGAQDYGYTFGSGTRLTVV.

The V call is TRBV14, the J call TRBJ1-2, with 9 bases that match TRBD1. Per the germline V gene, CDR1 is SGHDN and CDR2 is FVKESK. The V and J ends lost 1 base and 4 bases, in that order; junction bases with no gene match: 13. This CDR3 region has 18 residues. The CDR3 loop reads CASSQVRERDRVGYGYTF. CDR3 nucleotide sequence: TGTGCCAGCAGCCAAGTAAGGGAACGGGACAGGGTTGGCTATGGCTACACCTTC.

The chain combines TRBV5-5 with TRBJ2-7; 9 bases map to TRBD1. The V and J ends lost 4 bases and 0 bases, in that order; junction bases with no gene match: 8. CDR1 SGHKS and CDR2 YYEKEE come from the germline V gene (reference sequence). The CDR3 length is 16 residues. CDR3 sequence: CASSLGQGKSSYEQYF. The CDR3 bases are TGTGCCAGCAGCCTGGGACAGGGCAAGAGCTCCTACGAGCAGTACTTC. Using reference TRBV5-5 and TRBJ2-7 for the parts outside the CDR3, the full variable domain is DAGVTQSPTHLIKTRGQQVTLRCSPISGHKSVSWYQQVLGQGPQFIFQYYEKEERGRGNFPDRFSARQFPNYSSELNVNALLLGDSALYLCASSLGQGKSSYEQYFGPGTRLTVT.

The genes are TRBV5-1 and TRBJ2-7; the D is unclear. Trimming removed 0 bases at V and 1 base at J, with 11 bases between. The CDR3 is 15 residues long. From germline, CDR1 is SGHRS and CDR2 YFSETQ. The CDR3 loop is CASSLAWASSYEQYF. In DNA, the CDR3 is TGCGCCAGCAGCTTGGCTTGGGCCTCGTCCTACGAGCAGTACTTC.

J is TRBJ1-6 and V is TRBV19; maybe TRBD1 (6 bases). The CDR3 runs to 13 residues. CDR1 and CDR2 from the germline V gene are LNHDA and SQIVND (reference sequence). The V end lost 6 bases, the J end lost 8 bases, and 11 bases lay between the germline ends. CDR3 nucleotides: TGTGCCAGTAGCTACAGGGCAGATTCACCCCTCCACTTT. The encoded protein is CASSYRADSPLHF. Based on the CDR3 plus reference TRBV19 and TRBJ1-6, the full variable domain is DGGITQSPKYLFRKEGQNVTLSCEQNLNHDAMYWYRQDPGQGLRLIYYSQIVNDFQKGDIAEGYSVSREKKESFPLTVTSAQKNPTAFYLCASSYRADSPLHFGNGTRLTVT.

The genes are TRBV6-6 and TRBJ2-2, with D possibly being TRBD2 (5 bases). The germline V gene has CDR1 MNHNY and CDR2 SVGAGI (reference sequence). The CDR3 length is 16 residues. Trimming shortened V by 4 bases and J by 2 bases, and 14 bases separated the two germline ends. The CDR3 nucleotides read TGTGCCAGCAGTTTTCTGGCGGGCGTTAACACCGGGGAGCTGTTTTTT. The encoded protein is CASSFLAGVNTGELFF.

This clone was recorded once. V usage is TRBV24-1 and J usage is TRBJ1-1; possible D gene TRBD1, 5 bases. Germline V gene data show CDR1 as KGHDR and CDR2 as SFDVKD. The length of the CDR3 is 14 residues. The germline V and J ends were trimmed by 7 bases and 1 base, with 12 bases remaining between them. In DNA form, the CDR3 reads TGTGCCACCAGGTCAGGGTCGGGGAACACTGAAGCTTTCTTT. As protein: CATRSGSGNTEAFF.

This clone was seen only once. This sequence joins TRBV19 and TRBJ1-6; maybe TRBD1 (6 bases). With 5 bases removed from V and 0 bases from J, the gap between germline ends came to 14 bases. The CDR3 has 17 amino acids. Germline lookup yields CDR1 LNHDA and CDR2 SQIVND (reference sequence). CDR3 DNA: TGTGCCAGTAGTGACCGGACAGAGGACTCCTATAATTCACCCCTCCACTTT. This encodes CASSDRTEDSYNSPLHF.

The chain employs TRBV24-1 and TRBJ2-1; D possibly corresponds to TRBD2 (6 bases). V lost 4 bases to trimming and J lost 6 bases, with 15 bases between them. Per germline, CDR1 KGHDR and CDR2 SFDVKD. This CDR3 is built from 15 residues. CDR3 protein: CATSDPKTSTNEQFF. The CDR3 DNA sequence: TGTGCCACCAGTGACCCGAAGACTAGTACCAATGAGCAGTTCTTC.

The rearrangement joins TRBV6-5 to TRBJ2-2; 10 nucleotides agree with TRBD1. This CDR3 has 16 residues. V shed 2 bases, J shed 5 bases, and the junction held 5 bases outside the gene matches. From germline, CDR1 is MNHEY and CDR2 SVGAGI. The CDR3 region is CASSYPGQGKTGELFF. DNA for the CDR3: TGTGCCAGCAGTTACCCGGGACAGGGGAAGACCGGGGAGCTGTTTTTT.